The clone carrying this T cell receptor beta chain was seen more than once but under ten times. The target antigen is unknown. TCRdb used MiXCR to reprocess the RT-PCR reads, holding one entry per CDR3 protein. The sample consists of over 750,000 distinct CDR3 sequences, around 20% of them appearing once. There are 15 residues in the CDR3. CDR1 is SGHRS, CDR2 YFSETQ, per germline. V was clipped by 4 bases and J by 2 bases, with 15 bases between them. The sample belongs to a study of response to subunit inactivated influenza vaccine. Study outcomes and limitations: T cells newly recruited by each seasonal influenza vaccination are few, the authors suggested.

The source of this sequence is a man between 45 and 60 years old who received an inactivated influenza vaccine. Here the sequenced sample was PBMCs from blood, taken roughly 5 days after vaccination. The genes are TRBV5-1 and TRBJ1-2; D perhaps matches TRBD1 (5 bases). The CDR3 region has the DNA TGCGCCAGCAGCCTGGGGCCTCCTCCCAACTATGGCTACACCTTC. Translation: CASSLGPPPNYGYTF.